Each of the 21 T cell receptor beta chains below was sequenced from the same sample in a study of blood T cell repertoires in COVID-19. Assay used: immunoSEQ multiplex PCR; TCRdb lists only in-frame clones, some missing. The data contain just over 300,000 clones, over 85% of them singletons. The specimen was peripheral blood. The origin of the receptors is a woman aged 25 to 39 with COVID-19, enrolled during active disease.

V gene TRBV5-1 combines with J gene TRBJ1-1, with 7 bases aligning to TRBD1. V was clipped by 0 bases and J by 3 bases; unmatched bases: 2. This CDR3 contains 14 residues. Germline values: CDR1 SGHRS, CDR2 YFSETQ. The CDR3 sequence is CASSLDRGDTEAFF. CDR3 sequence (DNA): TGCGCCAGCAGCTTGGACAGGGGAGACACTGAAGCTTTCTTT.

This clone was counted a single time. The J gene is TRBJ1-1, the V gene TRBV19, with 9 bases that match TRBD1. Germline CDR1 reads LNHDA; CDR2 reads SQIVND (reference sequence). V shed 3 bases and J 4 bases; nucleotides not matched to a gene: 15. The CDR3 is made up of 18 amino acids. The CDR3 DNA sequence: TGTGCCAGTAGTATTCCCATCGGGACAGGGCGGCGCAGCACTGAAGCTTTCTTT. Translating gives CASSIPIGTGRRSTEAFF.

This chain links TRBV19 with TRBJ1-5, with D uncertain. Trimming shortened V by 6 bases and J by 0 bases, and 15 bases separated the two germline ends. CDR3 length: 16 residues. CDR1 is LNHDA, CDR2 SQIVND, per germline (reference sequence). The CDR3 reads CASSPRVDRSNQPQHF. Written as DNA, the CDR3 is TGTGCCAGTAGCCCGAGGGTTGACCGTAGCAATCAGCCCCAGCATTTT.

CDR3 sequence: CASSLALTNTGELFF. CDR3 bases: TGTGCCAGCAGCTTGGCCCTTACGAACACCGGGGAGCTGTTTTTT. This chain connects TRBV5-6 to TRBJ2-2; D remains unclear. The CDR3 has 15 residues. CDR1 and CDR2 from the germline V gene are SGHDT and YYEEEE. The V gene lost 0 bases and the J gene lost 0 bases, with 6 bases spanning the gap.

The J gene is TRBJ1-4, the V gene TRBV9, with 7 bases aligning to TRBD1. Germline-derived CDR1 and CDR2 are SGDLS and YYNGEE. CDR3 size: 14 residues. With 6 bases clipped from V and 4 bases from J, the junction kept 6 bases outside the gene matches. DNA of the CDR3: TGTGCCAGCAACACAGGGGCGATTAATGAAAAACTGTTTTTT. It translates to CASNTGAINEKLFF.

The chain couples TRBV6-5 to TRBJ2-7, with 11 bases matching TRBD2. The germline V gene has CDR1 MNHEY and CDR2 SVGAGI. Trimming cost V 6 bases and J 8 bases; bases outside gene matches: 9. The CDR3 has 14 residues. The CDR3: CASRPGLAALQQYF. The CDR3 bases are TGTGCCAGCAGGCCGGGACTAGCGGCCCTCCAGCAGTACTTC.

The gene calls are TRBV2 and TRBJ2-5; the match to TRBD2 covers 7 bases. Germline assignment: CDR1 SNHLY and CDR2 FYNNEI. CDR3 size: 14 residues. V lost 6 bases and J lost 2; bases outside the gene matches: 6. CDR3 nucleotides: TGTGCCAGCAGCGACCGGGGGGTTCAAGAGACCCAGTACTTC. This codes for CASSDRGVQETQYF.

The V call is TRBV6-5, the J call TRBJ1-5; TRBD1 might be the D (6 bases). The CDR3 runs to 15 residues. Per the germline V gene, CDR1 is MNHEY and CDR2 is SVGAGI. Trimming cost V 6 bases and J 0 bases, with 12 bases left between them. The CDR3 coding sequence is TGTGCCAGCAGATCCGACAGGCATAGCAATCAGCCCCAGCATTTT. Protein sequence: CASRSDRHSNQPQHF.

This chain links TRBV30 with TRBJ1-2; the D gene is possibly TRBD1 (6 bases). CDR1 and CDR2 from the germline V gene are GTSNPN and SVGIG (reference sequence). V was pared by 5 bases and J by 4 bases, with 14 bases between. This CDR3 comprises 13 residues. DNA for the CDR3: TGTGCCTGGGAACCGGGACATATCTATGGCTACACCTTC. Protein product: CAWEPGHIYGYTF.

The chain carries TRBV7-9 and TRBJ2-2; TRBD2 matches 9 bases. There are 14 residues in the CDR3. Germline-derived CDR1 and CDR2 are SEHNR and FQNEAQ (reference sequence). J gave up 6 bases and V 6 bases, and 5 bases lay outside the gene matches. In DNA form, the CDR3 reads TGTGCCAGCAGTCGTACTAGCGGGCCCGGGGAGCTGTTTTTT. Its protein is CASSRTSGPGELFF.

This chain uses TRBV19 with TRBJ2-1; 8 bases match TRBD1. Germline V lookup: CDR1 LNHDA, CDR2 SQIVND (reference sequence). There are 15 residues in the CDR3. Trimming cost V 7 bases and J 4 bases; bases outside gene matches: 9. The CDR3 protein is CASTSRGTGYNEQFF. CDR3 bases: TGTGCCAGTACTAGCAGGGGGACAGGATACAATGAGCAGTTCTTC.

V gene TRBV24-1 combines with J gene TRBJ2-2, with 7 bases matching TRBD1. The V gene end was trimmed by 6 bases and the J gene end by 5 bases; junction bases not matched to a gene: 5. The CDR3 totals 14 residues. Germline CDR1 and CDR2: KGHDR and SFDVKD. The CDR3: CATSPGQKTGELFF. The CDR3 DNA reads as TGTGCCACCAGTCCGGGACAGAAGACCGGGGAGCTGTTTTTT.

The chain has TRBV27 and TRBJ1-1; tentatively, D is TRBD1 (5 bases). Deletions cut 0 bases from V and 9 bases from J, with 17 bases between. The CDR3 totals 15 residues. The germline gives CDR1 MNHEY, CDR2 SMNVEV (reference sequence). CDR3 in DNA: TGTGCCAGCAGTTTATCGGGTTGGGAGGGGATCCAAGCTTTCTTT. This gives the protein CASSLSGWEGIQAFF.

The chain couples TRBV10-3 to TRBJ1-6; D is perhaps TRBD1 (5 bases). Germline V CDR1 and CDR2: ENHRY, SYGVKD. The V and J ends lost 6 bases and 6 bases respectively, with 15 bases between them. The CDR3 loop spans 15 amino acids. The CDR3 region has the DNA TGTGCCATCAGGCCCGGAGGGACTGGTAATTCACCCCTCCACTTT. Its protein product is CAIRPGGTGNSPLHF.

CDR3 loop: CASSLIRGNYGYTF. The CDR3 nucleotides read TGTGCCAGCAGCCTGATCCGGGGTAACTATGGCTACACCTTC. The V gene is TRBV3-1 (or the pseudogene TRBV3-2), the J gene TRBJ1-2; no firm D call. V was shortened by 4 bases and J by 1 base, with 10 bases between the two germline ends. The germline gives CDR1 LGHDT, CDR2 YNNKEL (reference sequence). CDR3 size: 14 residues.

The V gene is TRBV7-6, the J gene TRBJ1-4; D gene unclear. V was clipped by 0 bases and J by 8 bases, with 16 bases between them. Germline V gene lookup returns CDR1 SGHVS and CDR2 FNYEAQ. CDR3 length equals 16 residues. CDR3 in DNA: TGTGCCAGCAGCTTAGCGGAGGCCTGGAGCGGCGAAAAACTGTTTTTT. The encoded protein is CASSLAEAWSGEKLFF.

J is TRBJ2-1 and V is TRBV7-6, with 14 positions matching TRBD2. The V gene end was trimmed by 5 bases and the J gene end by 8 bases; junction bases not matched to a gene: 11. Germline V lookup: CDR1 SGHVS, CDR2 FNYEAQ. There are 17 residues in the CDR3. The CDR3 DNA reads as TGTGCCAGCAGCCTGAGGACTAGCGGGGGGATGCCGGATGAGCAGTTCTTC. This sequence encodes CASSLRTSGGMPDEQFF. The full variable domain, completed using reference TRBV7-6 and TRBJ2-1, is GAGVSQSPRYKVTKRGQDVALRCDPISGHVSLYWYRQALGQGPEFLTYFNYEAQQDKSGLPNDRFSAERPEGSISTLTIQRTEQRDSAMYRCASSLRTSGGMPDEQFFGPGTRLTVL.

The rearrangement links TRBV2 to TRBJ1-3; 7 bases agree with TRBD1. J gave up 4 bases and V 6 bases, and 9 bases lay outside the gene matches. This CDR3 comprises 15 residues. The germline gives CDR1 SNHLY, CDR2 FYNNEI. The DNA for the CDR3 is TGTGCCAGCAGCCTAGACAGGGCAAAGGGAAACACCATATATTTT. Translated, it gives CASSLDRAKGNTIYF.

The J gene is TRBJ1-4, the V gene TRBV27; 8 positions match TRBD1. The V gene end was trimmed by 6 bases and the J gene end by 8 bases; junction bases not matched to a gene: 8. Looked up from germline, CDR1 is MNHEY and CDR2 is SMNVEV (reference sequence). This CDR3 spans 14 amino acids. CDR3 in amino acids: CASSLRTGREKLFF. The CDR3 nucleotides are TGTGCCAGCAGCCTCCGGACAGGGAGGGAAAAACTGTTTTTT.

The J gene is TRBJ2-2, the V gene TRBV7-2; D gene unclear. Germline V gene sequence: CDR1 SGHTA, CDR2 FQGNSA. This CDR3 contains 15 residues. Trimming took off 3 bases at V and 6 bases at J, with 14 bases between the two ends. In nucleotides, the CDR3 is TGTGCCAGCAGCTTCACGCTGACATCCGCCGGGGAGCTGTTTTTT. Amino acid sequence: CASSFTLTSAGELFF.

The chain is built from TRBV7-9 and TRBJ1-2; 9 bases align to TRBD1. The V and J ends lost 6 bases and 1 base, in that order; junction bases with no gene match: 12. The CDR3 has 17 residues. Germline V gene sequence: CDR1 SEHNR, CDR2 FQNEAQ (reference sequence). CDR3 loop: CASSYPGQGFVNYGYTF. The CDR3 coding sequence is TGTGCCAGCAGTTATCCGGGACAGGGTTTCGTTAACTATGGCTACACCTTC.